This T cell receptor (beta chain) was captured by sequencing in a study of blood T cell repertoires in COVID-19. Turning to the study itself: The United States, Italy and Spain supplied acute and convalescent COVID-19 samples. The analysed material was cDNA or gDNA that came from T cells, B-cell-depleted T cells, or PBMCs.

The ends were cut back, 0 bases at V and 3 bases at J, with 24 bases in the middle. This CDR3 spans 20 amino acids. In the original workflow: How many nucleated cells were present was estimated from reference gene primer amplification. Clones were read by immunoSEQ multiplex PCR, and TCRdb kept only the in-frame ones, dropping some. Clone size and V and J calls were adopted from that table, with D and trimming inferred from the DNA. The repertoire holds tens of thousands of clones, with about 90% as singletons. The chain joins TRBV23-1 to TRBJ2-1; D might be TRBD1 (7 bases). TRBV23-1 is placed among ORFs of uncertain function. The receptor comes from an elderly woman with active COVID-19. The specimen sequenced was peripheral blood. CDR3 sequence (DNA): TGCGCCAGCAGTCAATCTCGGACTGACAGGGAGGATAGGTACTACAATGAGCAGTTCTTC. Translation gives CASSQSRTDREDRYYNEQFF.